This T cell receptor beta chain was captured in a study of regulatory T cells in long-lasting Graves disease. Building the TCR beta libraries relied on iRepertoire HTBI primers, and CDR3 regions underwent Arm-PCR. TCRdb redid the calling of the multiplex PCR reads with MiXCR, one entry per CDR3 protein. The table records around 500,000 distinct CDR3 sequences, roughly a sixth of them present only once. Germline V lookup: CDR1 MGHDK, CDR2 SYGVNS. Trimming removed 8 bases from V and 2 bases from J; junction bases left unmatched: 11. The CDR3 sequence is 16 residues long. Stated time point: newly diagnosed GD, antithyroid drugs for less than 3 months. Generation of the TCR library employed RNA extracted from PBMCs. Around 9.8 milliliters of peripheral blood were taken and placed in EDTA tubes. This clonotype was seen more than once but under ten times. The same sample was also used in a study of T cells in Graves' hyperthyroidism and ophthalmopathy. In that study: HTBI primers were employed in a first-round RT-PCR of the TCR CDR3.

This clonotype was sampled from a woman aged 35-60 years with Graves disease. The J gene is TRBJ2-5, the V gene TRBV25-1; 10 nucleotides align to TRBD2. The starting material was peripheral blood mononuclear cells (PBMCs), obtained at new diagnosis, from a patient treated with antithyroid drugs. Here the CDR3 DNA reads TGTGCCAGCGCGCTAGCGGGGGCCCTCCTACAAGAGACCCAGTACTTC. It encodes CASALAGALLQETQYF.